This TCR beta chain originates from a study of identifying expanded T cells in peripheral blood. Study-wide findings and caveats: Over approximately two and four weeks, about 15 and 19 clones changed, versus around 1.2 between replicates.

Using immunoSEQ multiplex PCR, the repertoire was profiled, and TCRdb retains in-frame clones only, with some absent. The repertoire holds tens of thousands of clones, with around four fifths as singletons. Comments on this clone: As yet, its antigen is unknown.

J lost 6 bases, V lost 2 bases, and 4 bases had no gene match. Germline loops: CDR1 MNHEY, CDR2 SVGAGI. This CDR3 comprises 14 residues. The material sequenced was blood. The TCR comes from a person aged 18 to 75 in good health. This chain links TRBV6-5 with TRBJ1-5; TRBD1 agrees at 7 bases. CDR3 nucleotide sequence: TGTGCCAGCAGTTACAGGGGGCTAGGTCAGCCCCAGCATTTT. The encoded protein is CASSYRGLGQPQHF.